This T cell receptor (beta chain) derives from a study of long-term antiretroviral therapy in people with HIV. Samples were assayed with immunoSEQ v3.0 at survey level. The data were produced by immunoSEQ multiplex PCR, yet TCRdb's version contains in-frame clones alone and is incomplete. The sample contains almost 30,000 clones, 85% to 90% of which appear only once. The CDR3 is 12 residues long. With 1 base clipped from V and 13 bases from J, the junction kept 9 bases outside the gene matches. Germline loops: CDR1 GTSNPN, CDR2 SVGIG (reference sequence). Overall study findings and caveats: Even long-term ART left TRB diversity below transplant donor controls, despite gains. ART adherence was not documented, and neither viral resistance nor therapy changes had any data. The range of CDR3 lengths in HIV repertoires proved narrower than that found in controls.

A word on this clone: Antigen: not known.

HIV-positive participants all received treatment in the United States. The starting material was unsorted PBMCs, obtained 3.2 years before starting antiretroviral therapy. This chain links TRBV30 with TRBJ1-2; 7 bases fit TRBD1. This TCR was sampled from a man aged 45-60 years with HIV. CDR3 region: CAWSERDSQCTF. The DNA of the CDR3 is TGTGCCTGGAGTGAACGGGACAGCCAATGCACCTTC.